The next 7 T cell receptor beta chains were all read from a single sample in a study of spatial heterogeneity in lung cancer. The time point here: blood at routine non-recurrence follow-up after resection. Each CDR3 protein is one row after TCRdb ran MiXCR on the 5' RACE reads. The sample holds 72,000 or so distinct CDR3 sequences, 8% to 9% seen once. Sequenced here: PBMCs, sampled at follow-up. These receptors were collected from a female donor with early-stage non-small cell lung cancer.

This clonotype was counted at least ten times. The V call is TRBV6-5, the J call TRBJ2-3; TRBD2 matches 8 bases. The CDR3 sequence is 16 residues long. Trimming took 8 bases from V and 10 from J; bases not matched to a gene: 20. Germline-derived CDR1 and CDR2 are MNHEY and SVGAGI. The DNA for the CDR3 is TGTGCCAGCCGCTCCCCCGGGGGGGTATCGGGTTTCGCGCAGTATTTT. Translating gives CASRSPGGVSGFAQYF.

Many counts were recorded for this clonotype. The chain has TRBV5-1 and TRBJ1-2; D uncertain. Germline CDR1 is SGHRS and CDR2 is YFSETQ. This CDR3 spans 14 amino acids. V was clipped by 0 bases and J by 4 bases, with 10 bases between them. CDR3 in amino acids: CASSLDEGTYGYTF. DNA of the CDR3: TGCGCCAGCAGCTTGGATGAGGGAACCTATGGCTACACCTTC.

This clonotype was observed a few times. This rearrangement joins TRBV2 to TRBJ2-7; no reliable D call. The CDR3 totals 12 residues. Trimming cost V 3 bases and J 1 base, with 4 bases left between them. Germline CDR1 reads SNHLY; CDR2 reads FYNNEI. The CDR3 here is CASSEGSYEQYF. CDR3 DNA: TGTGCCAGCAGTGAGGGTTCCTACGAGCAGTACTTC.

CDR3 loop: CASTSSGGELFF. CDR3 DNA sequence: TGTGCCAGCACCTCTTCGGGGGGGGAGCTGTTTTTT. The chain recombines TRBV2 with TRBJ2-2; TRBD2 is a possible D gene (5 bases). Looked up from germline, CDR1 is SNHLY and CDR2 is FYNNEI. Between the trimmed V and J ends, which lost 7 bases and 8 bases, there was a span of 11 bases. CDR3 length: 12 residues.

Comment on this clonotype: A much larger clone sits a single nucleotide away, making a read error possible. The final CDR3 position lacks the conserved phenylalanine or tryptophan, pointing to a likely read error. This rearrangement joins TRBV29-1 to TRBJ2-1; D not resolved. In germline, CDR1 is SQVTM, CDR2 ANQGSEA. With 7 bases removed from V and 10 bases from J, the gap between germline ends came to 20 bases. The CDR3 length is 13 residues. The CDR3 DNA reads TGCAGCGCTCACCCCTCCGAACGGCAGGAGCAGTTCTAC. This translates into CSAHPSERQEQFY.

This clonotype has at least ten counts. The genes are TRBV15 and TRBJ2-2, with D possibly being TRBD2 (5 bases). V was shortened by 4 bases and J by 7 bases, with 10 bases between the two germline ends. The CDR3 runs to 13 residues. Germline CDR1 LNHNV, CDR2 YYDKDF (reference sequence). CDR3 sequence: CATSKGRDGELFF. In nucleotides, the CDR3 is TGTGCCACCAGCAAAGGACGGGACGGGGAGCTGTTTTTT. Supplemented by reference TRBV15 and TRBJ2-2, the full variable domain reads DAMVIQNPRYQVTQFGKPVTLSCSQTLNHNVMYWYQQKSSQAPKLLFHYYDKDFNNEADTPDNFQSRRPNTSFCFLDIRSPGLGDTAMYLCATSKGRDGELFFGEGSRLTVL.

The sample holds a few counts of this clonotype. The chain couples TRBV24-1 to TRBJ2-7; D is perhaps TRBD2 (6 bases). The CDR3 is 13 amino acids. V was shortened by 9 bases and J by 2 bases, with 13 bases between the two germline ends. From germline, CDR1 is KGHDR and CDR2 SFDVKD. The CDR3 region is CATAGDSTYEQYF. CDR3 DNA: TGTGCCACCGCCGGGGACTCAACCTACGAGCAGTACTTC.